This T cell receptor beta chain is from a study of cytomegalovirus exposure and HLA in healthy donors. Study-level findings and limits: There were a few CMV-associated chains whose specificity for CMV antigens was confirmed in vitro. Association of a missense DCLRE1C variant with TCR beta V- and J-gene trimming was reported in a later analysis.

The germline V gene has CDR1 SEHNR and CDR2 FQNEAQ (reference sequence). CDR3 length: 15 residues. Trimming stripped 5 bases from V and 1 base from J, with 13 bases between. PCR involved 60 Vbeta and 13 Jbeta primers. Data came from immunoSEQ multiplex PCR; TCRdb stores just in-frame clones and leaves some out. The sample lists around 220,000 clones, 65% to 90% occurring once. Notes on this clone: Its specificity is unknown.

The receptor comes from a girl aged 10-17 years in good health and CMV-seronegative. The specimen sequenced was PBMCs. The chain uses TRBV7-9 and TRBJ2-3; maybe TRBD1 (5 bases). CDR3 nucleotides: TGTGCCAGCAGCCCAGGGTGGGCCGGCACAGATACGCAGTATTTT. Protein product: CASSPGWAGTDTQYF.